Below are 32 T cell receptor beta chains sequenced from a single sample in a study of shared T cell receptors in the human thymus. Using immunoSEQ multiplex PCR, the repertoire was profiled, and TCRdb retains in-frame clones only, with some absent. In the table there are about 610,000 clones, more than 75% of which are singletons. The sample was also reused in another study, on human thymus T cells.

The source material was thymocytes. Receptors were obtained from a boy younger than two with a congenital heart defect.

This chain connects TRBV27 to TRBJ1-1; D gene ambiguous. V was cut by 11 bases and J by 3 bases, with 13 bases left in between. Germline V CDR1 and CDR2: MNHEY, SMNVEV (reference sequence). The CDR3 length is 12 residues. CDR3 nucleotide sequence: TGTGCCTCCGGGGAGGGAGACACTGAAGCTTTCTTT. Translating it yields CASGEGDTEAFF.

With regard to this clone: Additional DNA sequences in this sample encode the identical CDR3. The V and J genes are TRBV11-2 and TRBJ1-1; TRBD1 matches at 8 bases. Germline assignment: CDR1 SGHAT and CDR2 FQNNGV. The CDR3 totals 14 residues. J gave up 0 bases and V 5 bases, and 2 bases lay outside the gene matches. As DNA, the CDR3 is TGTGCCAGCAGCCCGGACAGGGTGAACACTGAAGCTTTCTTT. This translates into CASSPDRVNTEAFF.

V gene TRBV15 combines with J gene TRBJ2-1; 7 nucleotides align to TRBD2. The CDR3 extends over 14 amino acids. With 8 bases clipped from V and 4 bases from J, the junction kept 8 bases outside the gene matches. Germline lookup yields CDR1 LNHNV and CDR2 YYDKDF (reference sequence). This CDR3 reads CATVLGGGYNEQFF. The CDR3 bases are TGTGCCACCGTACTTGGGGGGGGATACAATGAGCAGTTCTTC.

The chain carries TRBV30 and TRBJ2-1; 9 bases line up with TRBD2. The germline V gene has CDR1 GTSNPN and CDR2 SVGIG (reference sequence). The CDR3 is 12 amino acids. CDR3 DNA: TGTGTGCTAGCGGGGACCTACAATGAGCAGTTCTTC. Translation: CVLAGTYNEQFF.

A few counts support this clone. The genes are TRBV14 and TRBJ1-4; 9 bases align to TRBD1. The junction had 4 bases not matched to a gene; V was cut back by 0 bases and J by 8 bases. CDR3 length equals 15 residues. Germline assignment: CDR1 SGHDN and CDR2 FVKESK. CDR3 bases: TGTGCCAGCAGCCAAGACACAGGGGGCCGGGAAAAACTGTTTTTT. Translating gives CASSQDTGGREKLFF.

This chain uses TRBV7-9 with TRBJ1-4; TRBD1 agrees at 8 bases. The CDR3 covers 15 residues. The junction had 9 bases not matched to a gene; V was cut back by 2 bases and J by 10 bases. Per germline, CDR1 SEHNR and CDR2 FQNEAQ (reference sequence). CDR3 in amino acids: CASSLIRPGTGKLFF. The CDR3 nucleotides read TGTGCCAGCAGCTTAATTAGGCCAGGGACAGGAAAACTGTTTTTT.

CDR3 nucleotide sequence: TGTGCCGGTAGCGGGAGAAACACCGGGGAGCTGTTTTTT. Its protein is CAGSGRNTGELFF. The chain employs TRBV28 and TRBJ2-2; 9 nucleotides match TRBD2. Germline-derived CDR1 and CDR2 are MDHEN and SYDVKM. The CDR3 runs 13 residues. J was trimmed by 2 bases and V by 11 bases; bases with no gene match: 3.

CDR3 sequence (DNA): TGTGCCAGCAGTCCGATACTAGCGGGAGTACCCTACAATGAGCAGTTCTTC. Its protein product is CASSPILAGVPYNEQFF. This chain connects TRBV28 to TRBJ2-1; 11 positions match TRBD2. V was pared by 5 bases and J by 2 bases, with 8 bases of the junction left unmatched. The CDR3 has 17 residues. Germline values: CDR1 MDHEN, CDR2 SYDVKM.

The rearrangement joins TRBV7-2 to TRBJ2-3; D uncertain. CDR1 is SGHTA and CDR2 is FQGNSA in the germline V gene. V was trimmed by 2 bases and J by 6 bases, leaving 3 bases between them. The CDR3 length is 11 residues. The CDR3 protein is CASSLPDTQYF. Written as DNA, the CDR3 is TGTGCCAGCAGCTTACCGGATACGCAGTATTTT.

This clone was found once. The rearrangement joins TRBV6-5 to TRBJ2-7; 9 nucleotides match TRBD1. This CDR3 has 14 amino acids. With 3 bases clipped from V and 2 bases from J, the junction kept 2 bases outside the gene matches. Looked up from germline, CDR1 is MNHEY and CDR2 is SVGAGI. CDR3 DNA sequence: TGTGCCAGCAGTTATGGACAGGGGACCTACGAGCAGTACTTC. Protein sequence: CASSYGQGTYEQYF.

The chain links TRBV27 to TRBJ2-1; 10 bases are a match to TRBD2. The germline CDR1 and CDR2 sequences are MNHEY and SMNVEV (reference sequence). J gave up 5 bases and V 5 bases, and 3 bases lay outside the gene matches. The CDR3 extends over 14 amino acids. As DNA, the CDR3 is TGTGCCAGCAGTATTCTAGCGGGAGACAATGAGCAGTTCTTC. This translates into CASSILAGDNEQFF.

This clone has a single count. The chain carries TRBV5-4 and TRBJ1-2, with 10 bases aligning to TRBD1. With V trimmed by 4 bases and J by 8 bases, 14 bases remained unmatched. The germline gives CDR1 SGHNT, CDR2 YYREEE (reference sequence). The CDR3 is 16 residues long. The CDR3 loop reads CASSAPWKGTGVGYTF. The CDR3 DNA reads TGTGCCAGCAGCGCACCTTGGAAAGGGACAGGGGTAGGCTACACCTTC.

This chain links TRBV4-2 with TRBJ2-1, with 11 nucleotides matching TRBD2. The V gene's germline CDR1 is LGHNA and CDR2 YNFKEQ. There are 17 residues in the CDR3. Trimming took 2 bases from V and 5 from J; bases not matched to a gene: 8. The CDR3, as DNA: TGTGCCAGCAGCCAACCACATGCGGGACTAGCGGACAATGAGCAGTTCTTC. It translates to CASSQPHAGLADNEQFF.

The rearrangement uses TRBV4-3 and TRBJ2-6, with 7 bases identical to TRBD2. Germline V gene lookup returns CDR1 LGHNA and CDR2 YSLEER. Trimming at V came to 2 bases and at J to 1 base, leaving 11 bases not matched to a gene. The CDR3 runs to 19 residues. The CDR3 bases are TGCGCCAGCAGCCAAAATCTCGAGCGGGAATCTTCTGGGGCCAACGTCCTGACTTTC. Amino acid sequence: CASSQNLERESSGANVLTF.

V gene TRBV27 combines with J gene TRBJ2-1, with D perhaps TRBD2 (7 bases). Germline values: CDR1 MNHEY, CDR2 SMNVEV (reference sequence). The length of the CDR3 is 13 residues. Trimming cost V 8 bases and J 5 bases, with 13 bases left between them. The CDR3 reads CASGAGGHNEQFF. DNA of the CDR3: TGTGCCAGCGGCGCCGGGGGGCACAATGAGCAGTTCTTC.

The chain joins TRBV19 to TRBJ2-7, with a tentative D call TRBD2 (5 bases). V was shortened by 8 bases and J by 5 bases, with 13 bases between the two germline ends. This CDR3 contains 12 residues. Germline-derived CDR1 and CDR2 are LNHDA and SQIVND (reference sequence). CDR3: CASGFLGDEQYF. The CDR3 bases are TGTGCCAGTGGTTTTCTCGGGGACGAGCAGTACTTC.

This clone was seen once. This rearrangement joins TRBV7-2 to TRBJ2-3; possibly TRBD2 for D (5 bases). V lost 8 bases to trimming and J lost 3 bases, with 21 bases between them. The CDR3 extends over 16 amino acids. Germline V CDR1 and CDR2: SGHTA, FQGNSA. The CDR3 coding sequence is TGTGCCAGCTTGGCTGGGGTCCTGGGGAGTACAGATACGCAGTATTTT. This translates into CASLAGVLGSTDTQYF.

The CDR3 region has the DNA TGTGCCAGCAGTTTATGCAGGGGGACAGGGGCGACCCTGGAGACCCAGTACTTC. Encoded protein: CASSLCRGTGATLETQYF. The chain combines TRBV28 with TRBJ2-5, with 10 positions matching TRBD1. The germline gives CDR1 MDHEN, CDR2 SYDVKM. This CDR3 is 18 amino acids long. V was clipped by 0 bases and J by 5 bases; unmatched bases: 12.

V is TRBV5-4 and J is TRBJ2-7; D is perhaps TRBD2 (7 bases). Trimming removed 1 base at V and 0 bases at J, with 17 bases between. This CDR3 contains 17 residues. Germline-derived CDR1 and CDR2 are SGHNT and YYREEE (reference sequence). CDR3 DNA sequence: TGTGCCAGCAGCTTGTCCCCGCGGGGGCCTAGCTCCTACGAGCAGTACTTC. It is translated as CASSLSPRGPSSYEQYF.

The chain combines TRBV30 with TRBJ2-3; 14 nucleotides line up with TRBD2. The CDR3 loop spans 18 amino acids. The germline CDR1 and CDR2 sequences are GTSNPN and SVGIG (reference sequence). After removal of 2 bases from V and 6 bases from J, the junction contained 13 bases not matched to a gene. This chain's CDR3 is CAWSRPPGTSGGRDTQYF. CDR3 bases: TGTGCCTGGAGTCGCCCCCCCGGGACTAGCGGGGGCAGGGATACGCAGTATTTT.

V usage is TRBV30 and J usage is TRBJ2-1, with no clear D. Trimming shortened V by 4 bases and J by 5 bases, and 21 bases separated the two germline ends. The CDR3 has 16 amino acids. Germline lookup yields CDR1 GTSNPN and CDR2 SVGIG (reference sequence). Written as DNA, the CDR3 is TGTGCCTGGAAACCCCCTCTAGAGGCCCCCGACAATGAGCAGTTCTTC. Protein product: CAWKPPLEAPDNEQFF.

The CDR3 protein is CASSFFGGPMHEQYF. For the CDR3, the DNA is TGTGCCAGCAGCTTTTTCGGAGGGCCGATGCACGAGCAGTACTTC. The chain is built from TRBV7-2 and TRBJ2-7, with D possibly being TRBD2 (6 bases). Looked up from germline, CDR1 is SGHTA and CDR2 is FQGNSA. Trimming left V 3 bases short and J 5 bases short, with 17 bases between. The CDR3 runs to 15 residues.

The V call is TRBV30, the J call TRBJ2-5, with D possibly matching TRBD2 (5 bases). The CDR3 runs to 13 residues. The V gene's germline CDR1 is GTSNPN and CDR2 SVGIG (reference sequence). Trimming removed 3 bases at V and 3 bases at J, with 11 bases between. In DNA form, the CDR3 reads TGTGCCTGGAGAGGCACTAGTGAAGAGACCCAGTACTTC. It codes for CAWRGTSEETQYF.

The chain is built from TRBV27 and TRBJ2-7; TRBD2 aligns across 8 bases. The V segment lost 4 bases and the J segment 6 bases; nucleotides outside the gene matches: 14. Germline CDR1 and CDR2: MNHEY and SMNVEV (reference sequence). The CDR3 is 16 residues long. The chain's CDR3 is CASSWGRGAGEAEQYF. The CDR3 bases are TGTGCCAGCAGTTGGGGGCGGGGAGCGGGAGAGGCCGAGCAGTACTTC.

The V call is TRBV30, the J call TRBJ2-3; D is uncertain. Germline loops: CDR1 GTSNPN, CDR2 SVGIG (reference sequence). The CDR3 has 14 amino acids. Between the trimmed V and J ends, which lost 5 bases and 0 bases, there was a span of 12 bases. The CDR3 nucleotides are TGTGCCTGGTCGCGCGAGACTAGCACAGATACGCAGTATTTT. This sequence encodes CAWSRETSTDTQYF.

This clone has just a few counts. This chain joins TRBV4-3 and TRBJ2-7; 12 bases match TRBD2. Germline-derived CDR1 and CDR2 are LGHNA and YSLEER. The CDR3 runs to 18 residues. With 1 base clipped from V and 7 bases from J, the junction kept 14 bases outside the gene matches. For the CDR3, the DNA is TGCGCCAGCAGCCAAGGGCTAGCGGGAGGGCCCCGGTCTTGTGAGCAGTACTTC. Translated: CASSQGLAGGPRSCEQYF.

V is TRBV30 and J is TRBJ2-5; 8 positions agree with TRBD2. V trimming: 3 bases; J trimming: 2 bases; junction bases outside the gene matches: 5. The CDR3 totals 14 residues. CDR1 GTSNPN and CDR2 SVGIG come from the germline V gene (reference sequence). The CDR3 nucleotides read TGTGCCTGGAGAGGCGGGAGGACTCAAGAGACCCAGTACTTC. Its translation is CAWRGGRTQETQYF.

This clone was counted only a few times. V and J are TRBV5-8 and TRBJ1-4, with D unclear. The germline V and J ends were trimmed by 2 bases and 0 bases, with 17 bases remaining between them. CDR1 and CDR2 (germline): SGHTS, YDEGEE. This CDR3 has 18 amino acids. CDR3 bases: TGTGCCAGCAGCTTTGGTCCAGGTCACTCTGCAACTAATGAAAAACTGTTTTTT. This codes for CASSFGPGHSATNEKLFF. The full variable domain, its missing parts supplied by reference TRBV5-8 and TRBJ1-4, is EAGVTQSPTHLIKTRGQQATLRCSPISGHTSVYWYQQALGLGLQFLLWYDEGEERNRGNFPPRFSGRQFPNYSSELNVNALELEDSALYLCASSFGPGHSATNEKLFFGSGTQLSVL.

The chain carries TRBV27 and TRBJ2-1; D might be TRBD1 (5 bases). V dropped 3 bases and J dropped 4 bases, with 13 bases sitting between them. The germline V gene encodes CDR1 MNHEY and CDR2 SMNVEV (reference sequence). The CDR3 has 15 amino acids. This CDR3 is CASSLAPRGYNEQFF. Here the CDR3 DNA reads TGTGCCAGCAGTTTGGCCCCAAGGGGTTACAATGAGCAGTTCTTC.

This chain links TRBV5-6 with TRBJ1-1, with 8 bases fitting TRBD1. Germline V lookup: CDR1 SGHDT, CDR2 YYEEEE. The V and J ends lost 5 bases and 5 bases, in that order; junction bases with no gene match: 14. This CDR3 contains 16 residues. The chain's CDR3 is CASSRRTGQNGTEAFF. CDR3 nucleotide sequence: TGTGCCAGCAGTCGTCGGACAGGGCAAAACGGAACTGAAGCTTTCTTT.

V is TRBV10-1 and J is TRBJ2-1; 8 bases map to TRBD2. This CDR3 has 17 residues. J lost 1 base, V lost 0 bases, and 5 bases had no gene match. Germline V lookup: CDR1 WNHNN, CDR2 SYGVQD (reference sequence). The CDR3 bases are TGCGCCAGCAGTGAGTCTCGTATAGCGGGGTCCTACAATGAGCAGTTCTTC. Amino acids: CASSESRIAGSYNEQFF.

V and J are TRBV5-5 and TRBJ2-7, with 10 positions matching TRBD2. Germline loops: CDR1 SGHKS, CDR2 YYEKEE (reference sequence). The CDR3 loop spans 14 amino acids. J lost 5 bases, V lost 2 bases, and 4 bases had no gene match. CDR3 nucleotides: TGTGCCAGCAGCTTCAGACTAGCGGGCGACGAGCAGTACTTC. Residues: CASSFRLAGDEQYF.